This is a list of T cell receptor beta chains from one sample in a study of human T cells and chemical hapten exposure. TCRdb itself ran the RACE reads through MiXCR, one entry per CDR3 protein. The sample holds under 45,000 distinct CDR3 sequences, around 5% seen once. Sequencing was performed on whole blood. The receptors here all came from a human donor in good health. Some clones in this sample may be carry-over from other donors' samples. CDR3s include the opening cysteine and the closing phenylalanine or tryptophan. The D gene is left open where the match is weak. Expanded clones get a size class; other rows say once, few or many, or leave the size out.

V: TRBV10-3
size: many
J: TRBJ2-7
D: NA
CDR3: CAISEVGGPDEQYF
DNA: TGTGCCATCAGTGAGGTGGGGGGGCCTGACGAGCAGTACTTC

V: TRBV7-8
size: many
J: TRBJ2-1
D: TRBD2
CDR3: CASSPLRGGRTYNEQFF
DNA: TGTGCCAGCAGCCCACTCCGGGGCGGGAGGACCTACAATGAGCAGTTCTTC

V: TRBV12-3/TRBV12-4
size: many
J: TRBJ2-1
D: NA
CDR3: CASSFSVYNEQFF
DNA: TGTGCCAGCAGTTTCTCAGTATACAATGAGCAGTTCTTC

V: TRBV12-3/TRBV12-4
size: many
J: TRBJ2-7
D: TRBD2
CDR3: CASSLGPSGSYEQYF
DNA: TGTGCCAGCAGTTTAGGCCCTAGCGGATCCTACGAGCAGTACTTC

V: TRBV4-1
size: many
J: TRBJ2-7
D: TRBD1
CDR3: CASSQDTGVVYEQYF
DNA: TGCGCCAGCAGCCAAGACACAGGGGTAGTCTACGAGCAGTACTTC

V: TRBV20-1
size: few
J: TRBJ1-3
D: NA
CDR3: CSATRALSSGNTIYF
DNA: TGCAGTGCTACCCGCGCCTTGTCCTCTGGAAACACCATATATTTT

V: TRBV7-2
size: many
J: TRBJ2-1
D: NA
CDR3: CASSTGQVTEQFF
DNA: TGTGCCAGCAGCACGGGGCAGGTGACTGAGCAGTTCTTC

V: TRBV28
size: many
J: TRBJ2-5
D: NA
CDR3: CASSLTARGAPGQETQYF
DNA: TGTGCCAGCAGTTTAACCGCGCGTGGCGCCCCTGGCCAAGAGACCCAGTACTTC

V: TRBV7-8
size: many
J: TRBJ2-7
D: NA
CDR3: CASSLAFIGRSYEQYF
DNA: TGTGCCAGCAGCTTAGCATTTATAGGCAGGTCCTACGAGCAGTACTTC

V: TRBV27
size: few
J: TRBJ1-1
D: NA
CDR3: CASRTKELTEAFF
DNA: TGTGCCAGCCGCACTAAAGAACTCACTGAAGCTTTCTTT

V: TRBV7-9
size: many
J: TRBJ2-1
D: NA
CDR3: CASGRDYNEQFF
DNA: TGTGCCAGTGGCCGGGACTACAATGAGCAGTTCTTC

V: TRBV5-4
size: few
J: TRBJ2-3
D: TRBD1
CDR3: CASSLAPGQGADTQYF
DNA: TGTGCCAGCAGCTTGGCACCGGGACAGGGGGCAGATACGCAGTATTTT

V: TRBV2
size: many
J: TRBJ2-3
D: NA
CDR3: CASRYDRNTDTQYF
DNA: TGTGCCAGCAGATATGACAGAAACACAGATACGCAGTATTTT

V: TRBV7-2
size: many
J: TRBJ2-3
D: NA
CDR3: CASSPRQVTDTQYF
DNA: TGTGCCAGCAGCCCGCGACAGGTCACAGATACGCAGTATTTT

V: TRBV20-1
size: many
J: TRBJ2-1
D: NA
CDR3: CSATSARLEQFF
DNA: TGCAGTGCTACTAGCGCCAGACTTGAGCAGTTCTTC

V: TRBV29-1
size: many
J: TRBJ2-3
D: TRBD1
CDR3: CSVVVQGAGDTQYF
DNA: TGCAGCGTTGTTGTTCAGGGGGCGGGAGATACGCAGTATTTT

V: TRBV10-2
size: many
J: TRBJ1-2
D: NA
CDR3: CASSESMAGAYYGYTF
DNA: TGCGCCAGCAGTGAGTCGATGGCGGGGGCTTACTATGGCTACACCTTC

V: TRBV15
size: NA
J: TRBJ2-1
D: TRBD2
CDR3: CATSTRTSGNEQFF
DNA: TGTGCCACCAGCACAAGGACTAGCGGGAATGAGCAGTTCTTC

V: TRBV14
size: many
J: TRBJ2-7
D: TRBD1
CDR3: CASSQDRVSYEQYF
DNA: TGTGCCAGCAGCCAGGACAGGGTTTCCTACGAGCAGTACTTC

V: TRBV20-1
size: few
J: TRBJ1-5
D: NA
CDR3: CSASNPPYSNQPQHF
DNA: TGCAGTGCTAGTAATCCACCCTATAGCAATCAGCCCCAGCATTTT

V: TRBV2
size: NA
J: TRBJ1-2
D: NA
CDR3: CASLEGVTNYGCTF
DNA: NA

V: TRBV28
size: NA
J: TRBJ1-2
D: NA
CDR3: CASTPGERLTYGYTF
DNA: TGTGCCAGCACCCCAGGAGAAAGACTTACCTATGGCTACACCTTC

V: TRBV7-2
size: many
J: TRBJ2-2
D: TRBD1
CDR3: CASSLTLGQGTGELFF
DNA: TGTGCCAGCAGCTTAACATTGGGACAGGGGACCGGGGAGCTGTTTTTT

V: TRBV9
size: many
J: TRBJ2-1
D: NA
CDR3: CASNEGGDNEQFF
DNA: TGTGCCAGCAACGAGGGTGGCGACAATGAGCAGTTCTTC

V: TRBV12-3/TRBV12-4
size: many
J: TRBJ2-7
D: NA
CDR3: CASSLEGRAYEQYF
DNA: TGTGCCAGCAGTTTAGAGGGCAGAGCCTACGAGCAGTACTTC

V: TRBV7-2
size: many
J: TRBJ2-5
D: TRBD2
CDR3: CASSLRLAGFETQYF
DNA: TGTGCCAGCAGCTTAAGACTAGCGGGGTTTGAGACCCAGTACTTC

V: TRBV7-2
size: many
J: TRBJ2-3
D: TRBD2
CDR3: CASSSIAGGKTDTQYF
DNA: TGTGCCAGCAGCTCCATAGCGGGAGGAAAAACAGATACGCAGTATTTT

V: TRBV20-1
size: many
J: TRBJ2-3
D: NA
CDR3: CSATTGSRTDTQYF
DNA: TGCAGTGCTACTACCGGGAGCCGCACAGATACGCAGTATTTT

V: TRBV10-3
size: many
J: TRBJ1-2
D: NA
CDR3: CAISGGGGDYGYTF
DNA: TGTGCCATCAGTGGCGGGGGGGGAGACTATGGCTACACCTTC

V: TRBV28
size: medium-sized
J: TRBJ1-2
D: NA
CDR3: CASSLSRGNGYTF
DNA: TGTGCCAGCAGTTTAAGCAGGGGCAATGGCTACACCTTC

V: TRBV12-3/TRBV12-4
size: few
J: TRBJ1-5
D: NA
CDR3: CASSPGGRNQPQHF
DNA: TGTGCCAGCAGCCCCGGTGGGAGAAATCAGCCCCAGCATTTT

V: TRBV29-1
size: many
J: TRBJ1-1
D: TRBD1
CDR3: CSVGGGFNYTEAFF
DNA: TGCAGCGTTGGAGGGGGCTTTAACTACACTGAAGCTTTCTTT

V: TRBV12-3/TRBV12-4
size: many
J: TRBJ2-2
D: TRBD2
CDR3: CASSSSGSGTGELFF
DNA: TGTGCCAGCAGCTCCAGCGGGAGTGGCACCGGGGAGCTGTTTTTT

V: TRBV29-1
size: many
J: TRBJ2-6
D: NA
CDR3: CSVEDLPESSGANVLTF
DNA: TGCAGCGTTGAAGATCTTCCAGAGAGCTCTGGGGCCAACGTCCTGACTTTC

V: TRBV28
size: many
J: TRBJ1-1
D: NA
CDR3: CASSLSQTEAFF
DNA: TGTGCCAGCAGTTTATCTCAGACTGAAGCTTTCTTT

V: TRBV7-8
size: many
J: TRBJ1-5
D: NA
CDR3: CASSSDTGAQPQHF
DNA: TGTGCCAGCAGCTCGGACACTGGCGCTCAGCCCCAGCATTTT

V: TRBV5-1
size: many
J: TRBJ2-1
D: TRBD2
CDR3: CASSPGGSSGRVEQFF
DNA: TGCGCCAGCAGCCCCGGAGGGTCTAGCGGGAGGGTTGAGCAGTTCTTC

V: TRBV5-1
size: NA
J: TRBJ2-3
D: NA
CDR3: CASSLDGVSTDTRYF
DNA: TGCGCCAGCAGCTTGGATGGGGTTAGCACAGATACGCGGTATTTT

V: TRBV20-1
size: few
J: TRBJ1-6
D: NA
CDR3: CSASPPGPGLTLHF
DNA: TGCAGTGCTAGTCCCCCAGGGCCCGGTCTAACCCTCCACTTT

V: TRBV20-1
size: few
J: TRBJ2-3
D: TRBD2
CDR3: CSAQRGAKTDTQYF
DNA: TGCAGTGCTCAGCGGGGGGCAAAGACAGATACGCAGTATTTT

V: TRBV15
size: NA
J: TRBJ2-7
D: NA
CDR3: CATSRQGTTLTKQYF
DNA: TGTGCCACCAGCAGACAGGGAACCACCCTTACGAAGCAGTACTTC

V: TRBV27
size: many
J: TRBJ2-1
D: NA
CDR3: CASRKGGVNNEQFF
DNA: TGTGCCAGCAGAAAGGGGGGGGTTAACAATGAGCAGTTCTTC

V: TRBV27
size: many
J: TRBJ2-5
D: NA
CDR3: CASRRIPAAATAQYF
DNA: TGTGCCAGCAGACGTATTCCGGCCGCTGCAACGGCCCAGTACTTC

V: TRBV6-5
size: many
J: TRBJ2-7
D: NA
CDR3: CASSYSRDNHEQYF
DNA: TGTGCCAGCAGTTACTCCCGGGACAACCACGAGCAGTACTTC

V: TRBV6-5
size: many
J: TRBJ2-1
D: NA
CDR3: CASSFGDDRNEQFF
DNA: TGTGCCAGCAGTTTCGGCGACGACAGGAATGAGCAGTTCTTC

V: TRBV27
size: medium-sized
J: TRBJ2-3
D: NA
CDR3: CASSRRGQSTDTQYF
DNA: TGTGCCAGCAGTAGGAGAGGACAGAGCACAGATACGCAGTATTTT

V: TRBV13
size: many
J: TRBJ2-1
D: TRBD2
CDR3: CASSSLAGGTLQQQFF
DNA: TGTGCCAGCAGCTCCTTAGCGGGGGGGACCCTGCAGCAGCAGTTCTTC

V: TRBV5-4
size: medium-sized
J: TRBJ1-2
D: NA
CDR3: CASSLENKGNYGYTF
DNA: TGTGCCAGCAGCTTGGAAAACAAGGGGAACTATGGCTACACCTTC

V: TRBV18
size: few
J: TRBJ1-2
D: NA
CDR3: CASSPLRDISGYTF
DNA: TGTGCCAGCTCACCACTCCGGGACATTTCTGGCTACACCTTC

V: TRBV6-2/TRBV6-3
size: many
J: TRBJ1-1
D: TRBD1
CDR3: CASSSWTGKAFF
DNA: TGTGCCAGCAGTTCCTGGACAGGGAAAGCTTTCTTT

V: TRBV2
size: many
J: TRBJ2-3
D: NA
CDR3: CASTWGLTDTQYF
DNA: TGTGCCAGCACTTGGGGGCTTACAGATACGCAGTATTTT

V: TRBV21-1
size: many
J: TRBJ2-7
D: NA
CDR3: CASSKNPQGSYEQYF
DNA: TGTGCCAGCAGCAAAAATCCCCAGGGCTCCTACGAGCAGTACTTC

V: TRBV12-3/TRBV12-4
size: many
J: TRBJ2-7
D: TRBD1
CDR3: CASSNTGTGFYEQYF
DNA: TGTGCCAGCAGTAATACCGGGACAGGGTTCTACGAGCAGTACTTC

V: TRBV5-1
size: many
J: TRBJ2-3
D: TRBD2
CDR3: CASSTGLAARTDTQYF
DNA: TGCGCCAGCAGCACGGGACTAGCGGCTCGTACAGATACGCAGTATTTT

V: TRBV15
size: NA
J: TRBJ2-7
D: NA
CDR3: CATSPVGGIYEQYF
DNA: TGTGCCACCAGCCCCGTAGGGGGTATCTACGAGCAGTACTTC